This entry is about one TCR beta chain. Its antigen is still unknown. One base away there is no much larger clone; base qualities are not given. The data belong to a study of T cells after yellow fever vaccination (dated by TCRdb to the late 2010s). With regard to the full study: The SMART-Seq v4 Ultra Low Input RNA kit was used to prepare libraries from fractions with low cell numbers. Bulk TCR alpha and beta repertoires were sequenced longitudinally to track T-cell clones before and after primary and booster YFV17D yellow fever vaccination. The cohort comprised two healthy male donors, one aged 18 to 30 and one aged 30 to 39 years. Blood was collected at multiple timepoints before and after primary and secondary immunization, and bulk PBMC replicates and cell subsets were isolated. The investigation overall reported the following: Computational filtering was needed because FACS-sorted repertoires could contain abundant contaminating clonotypes from the bulk population. After the booster, most of the clones that had expanded following primary vaccination were detected again (roughly 96% of CD4 and 80% to 90% of CD8), which suggests that memory was broadly maintained. The secondary T-cell response was found to be weaker but faster than the primary response, with a peak reached on day 5 rather than on day 15. A small share of clonotypes was detected in both CD4 and CD8 compartments, with the overlap likely arising from convergent recombination. Because the study included only two donors, the extent to which the findings can be generalized is limited.

TCR cDNA was made using 5'RACE template switching, a step that added a universal primer site and unique molecular identifiers. Priming of cDNA synthesis was performed from both the TCR alpha and TCR beta constant segments. Library amplification used two PCR steps, and the second PCR step added sample barcodes and sequencing adapters. Sequencing of the libraries was done on either Illumina HiSeq 2500 (2x100 bp) or NovaSeq (2x150 bp). The authors' analysis ran thus. Demultiplexing of reads and collapsing into UMI consensus sequences were performed with MIGEC, and V(D)J alignment was carried out with MiXCR. Using edgeR on replicate PBMC samples, clonotypes were called vaccine-responding if FDR was below 0.01 and the log2 fold change was above 5 up to day 15. Each bulk clonotype received a CD4 or CD8 identity based on whether the sequenced CD4 or CD8 repertoire contained that clonotype at higher abundance. TCRdb passed the public sequencing reads through fastp at Q25 and MiXCR, retaining productive beta sequences. Every CDR3 protein is listed once, alongside the most common genes and DNA of its rows. The V and J calls follow TCRdb's processing rather than the paper's. This sample lists approximately 250,000 distinct CDR3 sequences; roughly 6.2% were detected once. The ten biggest clones cover approximately 1% of the sample.

The intended sense of this specimen's treatment or condition label: live attenuated yellow fever vaccine strain. A standard Ficoll-Paque protocol was used to isolate PBMCs from peripheral blood. Dynabeads CD4 and CD8 positive selection kits were used to isolate CD4 and CD8 T-cell fractions. TriZol was used to extract RNA from bulk PBMCs, from CD4 and CD8 fractions, and from dextramer-positive and dextramer-negative fractions. From the cysteine up to the phenylalanine, the CDR3 has a length of 15 residues. CDR3 DNA is the only sequence kept; it has 45 bases, read in frame from the first base. According to the germline V gene (reference sequence), CDR1 reads SEHNR and CDR2 reads FQNEAQ. The junction carries 12 bases between V and J, which are trimmed by 6 bases and 0 bases respectively.

This receptor was obtained from a man aged 30 to 45 who received the YFV17D yellow fever vaccine. The starting material was CD4+ T cells sorted from PBMCs, obtained on the day of the yellow fever booster vaccination. The chain is assembled from TRBV7-9 and TRBJ1-3, with no reliable assignment of the D segment. CDR3 reads: CASSHFRPSGNTIYF. The sequence in DNA is TGTGCCAGCAGTCACTTCAGGCCCTCTGGAAACACCATATATTTT.